This TCR beta chain originates from a study of shared clonotypes between healthy human individuals. Study in general: Each donor contributed plates that comprised three CD4 naive, three CD4 memory, two CD8 naive and one CD8 memory.

Points on this clone: Other nucleotide sequences from this sample produce the same CDR3.

CDR3 size: 14 residues. Germline V gives CDR1 SGHTA, CDR2 FQGNSA. The V and J ends lost 5 bases and 4 bases respectively, with 14 bases between them. This table comes from immunoSEQ multiplex PCR, and its TCRdb copy is limited to in-frame clones, with some not included. The sample yields roughly 2.6 million clones, 85% to 95% seen once. The sequenced sample consisted of naive CD4+ T cells sorted from blood. Subset noted: CD45RA+ positively selected. The source of this sequence is a man in his late teens or twenties in good health. The gene calls are TRBV7-2 and TRBJ1-1; TRBD1 is a possible D gene (5 bases). This CDR3 reads CASSPGGAVTEAFF. In DNA form, the CDR3 reads TGTGCCAGCAGCCCTGGGGGAGCCGTCACTGAAGCTTTCTTT.